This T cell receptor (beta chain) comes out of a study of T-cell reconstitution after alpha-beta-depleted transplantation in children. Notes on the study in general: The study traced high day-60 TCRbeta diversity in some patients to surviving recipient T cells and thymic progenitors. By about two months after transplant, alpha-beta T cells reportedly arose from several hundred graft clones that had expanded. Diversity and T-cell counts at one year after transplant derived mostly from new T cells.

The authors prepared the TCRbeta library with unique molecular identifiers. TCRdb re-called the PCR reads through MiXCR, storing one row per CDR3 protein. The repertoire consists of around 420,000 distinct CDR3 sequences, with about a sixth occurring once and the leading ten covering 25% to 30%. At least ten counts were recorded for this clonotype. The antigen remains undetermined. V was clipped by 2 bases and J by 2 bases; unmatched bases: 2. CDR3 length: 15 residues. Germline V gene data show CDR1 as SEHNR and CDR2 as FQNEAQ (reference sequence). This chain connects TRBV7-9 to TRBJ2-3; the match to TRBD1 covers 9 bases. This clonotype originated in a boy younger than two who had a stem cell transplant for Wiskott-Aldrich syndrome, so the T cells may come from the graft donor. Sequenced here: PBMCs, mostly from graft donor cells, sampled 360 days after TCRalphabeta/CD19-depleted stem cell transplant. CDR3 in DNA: TGTGCCAGCAGCTTATGGGACAGGGACACAGATACGCAGTATTTT. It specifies CASSLWDRDTDTQYF.